Listed below are T cell receptor beta chains from one sample, sequenced in a study of T cells in Graves' hyperthyroidism and ophthalmopathy. TCRdb analysed the multiplex PCR reads with MiXCR anew, one entry per CDR3 protein. The repertoire holds approximately 420,000 distinct CDR3 sequences, with approximately 15% as singletons. The material sequenced was blood. The receptors come from a woman between 18 and 30 years old with Graves' hyperthyroidism. Both conserved end residues are part of each CDR3. The D gene is left open where the match is weak. The listing skips clone size in some rows; elsewhere it reads once, few, many or a size class.

j_call v_call clone_size d_call cdr3_length cdr3_nt cdr3_aa
TRBJ2-7 TRBV5-6 few . 14 TGTGCCAGCAGCTTGCCGGAAGCCTCCTACGAGCAGTACTTC CASSLPEASYEQYF
TRBJ1-3 TRBV11-2 many . 11 TGTGCCAGCAGGACCGCAAACACCATATATTTT CASRTANTIYF
TRBJ2-5 TRBV20-1 many TRBD2 14 TGCAGTGCCCGTTCGGGAGGGTCAGTTGAGACCCAGTACTTC CSARSGGSVETQYF
TRBJ2-7 TRBV20-1 many . 13 TGCAGTGCTAAAATCCCCGGGGGCTACGAGCAGTACTTC CSAKIPGGYEQYF
TRBJ1-4 TRBV27 many TRBD1 14 TGTGCCAGCAGTGGACAGGGGGTCGGTGAAAAACTGTTTTTT CASSGQGVGEKLFF
TRBJ2-5 TRBV6-6 many TRBD1 14 TGTGCCAGCAGTTACGGGACAGGGGGAGAGACCCAGTACTTC CASSYGTGGETQYF
TRBJ2-7 TRBV5-1 . . 16 TGCGCCAGCAGCTTGCGGTTGGGCAGGAGCTCCTACGAGCAGTACTTC CASSLRLGRSSYEQYF
TRBJ2-1 TRBV9 . TRBD1 14 TGTGCCAGCAGCCCAAGGACAGGGCGGAGTGAGCAGTTCTTC CASSPRTGRSEQFF
TRBJ1-2 TRBV9 few . 17 TGTGCCAGCAGCCCCGCCGATGGAGGCTTCAGCCCCGATGGCTACACCTTC CASSPADGGFSPDGYTF
TRBJ2-3 TRBV30 many TRBD2 15 TGTGCCTGGAGTGTACCGCGGGGGAGCACAGATACGCAGTATTTT CAWSVPRGSTDTQYF
TRBJ1-5 TRBV7-2 . TRBD1 16 TGTGCCAGCAGCTTAGAGGCAGGGGGGGATGATCAGCCCCAGCATTTT CASSLEAGGDDQPQHF
TRBJ1-2 TRBV6-1 many . 13 TGTGCCAGCAGTGCCGCAGGACCCTATGGCTACACCTTC CASSAAGPYGYTF
TRBJ2-1 TRBV6-4 many TRBD2 16 TGTGCCAGCAGTGACTCGCCGGGGACTAGACTAAATGAGCAGTTCTTC CASSDSPGTRLNEQFF
TRBJ2-1 TRBV5-1 . . 11 TGCGCCAGCAGCTTGGGCCGGGGGTGGTTCTTC CASSLGRGWFF
TRBJ1-4 TRBV3-1 many . 13 TGTGCCAGCAGCCAAGCAGAGGGAGAAAAACTGTTTTTT CASSQAEGEKLFF
TRBJ2-1 TRBV28 many . 17 TGTGCCAGCAGAAGCCTACAGGGTTTCGACTCCTACAATGAGCAGTTCTTC CASRSLQGFDSYNEQFF
TRBJ2-7 TRBV5-1 few . 16 TGCGCCAGCAGCCCGGAGACGGACCTACTAGGATACGAGCAGTACTTC CASSPETDLLGYEQYF
TRBJ2-1 TRBV11-2 . . 15 TGCGCCAGCAGCCAAGGGGCGGATCTTTACAATGAGCAGTTCTTC CASSQGADLYNEQFF
TRBJ2-4 TRBV4-1 . . 14 TGCGCCAGCAGCCAAGTAGGGGGAAAAAACATTCAGTACTTC CASSQVGGKNIQYF
TRBJ2-7 TRBV6-5 . . 15 TGTGCCAGCAGTTACGCTCTAGCGAGCTCCTACGTGCAGTACTTC CASSYALASSYVQYF
TRBJ2-2 TRBV5-6 many . 16 TGTGCCAGCAGCTTTACGCTAGCGTCGAACACCGGGGAGCTGTTTTTT CASSFTLASNTGELFF
TRBJ2-7 TRBV5-1 many TRBD2 14 TGCGCCAGCAGCTTGCTTAGCGGGGTCTACGAGCAGTACTTC CASSLLSGVYEQYF
TRBJ1-4 TRBV9 . . 15 TGTGCCAGCAGCGTAAGTGATGCAACTAATGAAAAACTGTTTTTT CASSVSDATNEKLFF
TRBJ2-1 TRBV28 many TRBD2 13 TGTGCCAGCCTGGGGGAGCGGGAATGGGAGCAGTTCTTC CASLGEREWEQFF
TRBJ2-2 TRBV10-2 . . 14 TGCGCCAGCAGTGGAACATTGAACACCGGGGAGCTGTTTTTT CASSGTLNTGELFF
TRBJ1-1 TRBV12-3/TRBV12-4 many . 14 TGTGCCAGCAGTTTAGGGGGGGGCGTAACTCTTGAGTTCTTT CASSLGGGVTLEFF
TRBJ2-3 TRBV20-1 many TRBD2 15 TGCAGTGCTAGACAGCTAGCGGGAGGTCCAGATACGCAGTATTTT CSARQLAGGPDTQYF
TRBJ2-5 TRBV20-1 many TRBD2 15 TGCAGTGCCCTCGGGCTAGCGGGAGGCGGGGAGACCCAGTACTTC CSALGLAGGGETQYF
TRBJ1-1 TRBV5-1 once TRBD1 16 TGCGCCAGCAGCCGGGACAGGGGGCATCTGAACACTGAAGCTTTCTTT CASSRDRGHLNTEAFF
TRBJ1-2 TRBV7-2 . . 16 TGTGCCAGCAGCATGGATTCGGGGGGAATTAACTATGGCTACACCTTC CASSMDSGGINYGYTF
TRBJ1-2 TRBV28 many . 15 TGTGCCAGCAGTTTGGCCAGGGCAGGGAACTATGGCTACACCTTC CASSLARAGNYGYTF
TRBJ2-7 TRBV5-1 many . 14 TGCGCCAGCAGCTTGGAAGGGTTCCGGTACGAGCAGTACTTC CASSLEGFRYEQYF
TRBJ1-1 TRBV7-3 . TRBD1 13 TGTGCCAGCAGCAAAGGACAGGGTTCTGAAGCTTTCTTT CASSKGQGSEAFF
TRBJ2-7 TRBV20-1 many TRBD1 14 TGCAGTGCTAGAGTCAACAGGGGCTCCTACGAGCAGTACTTC CSARVNRGSYEQYF
TRBJ1-3 TRBV3-1 . . 14 TGTGCCAGCAGCCGCAGGGGTCGGGGAAACACCATATATTTT CASSRRGRGNTIYF
TRBJ1-1 TRBV3-1 . TRBD1 16 TGTGTTAGCAGCCAAGAACAGGGGTGGTTGAACACTGAAGCTTTCTTT CVSSQEQGWLNTEAFF
TRBJ2-7 TRBV4-1 . TRBD2 14 TGCGCCAGCAGCCAACCTAGCGGGAGCTACGAGCAGTACTTC CASSQPSGSYEQYF
TRBJ1-2 TRBV10-3 many TRBD1 13 TGTGCCATCAGCAACAGGGGGGTTGATGGCTACACCTTC CAISNRGVDGYTF
TRBJ2-7 TRBV20-1 many . 13 TGCAGTGCTCGACCGACAGTCTCCTACGAGCAGTACTTC CSARPTVSYEQYF
TRBJ1-1 TRBV28 many . 17 TGTGCCAGCAGTTTAGTCTTGGGGGGGGGGAGGAACACTGAAGCTTTCTTT CASSLVLGGGRNTEAFF
TRBJ2-3 TRBV5-1 . TRBD1 15 TGCGCCAGCAGCTTGGAACAGGGGAGAGCAGATACGCAGTATTTT CASSLEQGRADTQYF
TRBJ1-1 TRBV4-1 . . 15 TGCGCCAGCAGCCAAGATAATTTGGCCAACACTGAAGCTTTCTTT CASSQDNLANTEAFF
TRBJ2-3 TRBV6-1 many . 12 TGTGCCAGCAGTCGCCCTCAGGATACGCAGTATTTT CASSRPQDTQYF
TRBJ2-7 TRBV28 many . 14 TGTGCCAGCAGTTTTAGCAGGGCATCCTACGAGCAGTACTTC CASSFSRASYEQYF
TRBJ2-1 TRBV3-1 many . 16 TGTGCCAGCAGCCAAGAGTCCCTCAGCTCCTACAATGAGCAGTTCTTC CASSQESLSSYNEQFF
TRBJ2-3 TRBV3-1 many . 15 TGTGCCAGCAGCCCCCAGGGGGGAGTATCAGATACGCAGTATTTT CASSPQGGVSDTQYF
TRBJ1-1 TRBV7-6 many TRBD1 15 TGTGCCAGCAGCCCGGACAGGGGTGCGAACACTGAAGCTTTCTTT CASSPDRGANTEAFF
TRBJ1-1 TRBV7-9 many TRBD1 14 TGTGCCAGCAGCTCGACCGACAGGGCCCCTGAAGCTTTCTTT CASSSTDRAPEAFF
TRBJ2-7 TRBV6-2/TRBV6-3 many . 13 TGTGCCAGCACCAAACGCGAGGACTACGAGCAGTACTTC CASTKREDYEQYF
TRBJ1-5 TRBV5-1 . . 15 TGCGCCAGCAGCTTGGACGGTCAAACCAATCAGCCCCAGCATTTT CASSLDGQTNQPQHF
TRBJ2-2 TRBV6-1 many . 15 TGTGCCAGCAGTGAGAGGACATCGAACACCGGGGAGCTGTTTTTT CASSERTSNTGELFF
TRBJ2-5 TRBV9 many . 12 TGTGCCAGCAGCGGGAGCGGAGAGACCCAGTACTTC CASSGSGETQYF
TRBJ2-3 TRBV20-1 . TRBD2 14 TGCAGTGCTCCGACTAGCCAGACCACAGATACGCAGTATTTT CSAPTSQTTDTQYF
TRBJ2-3 TRBV6-5 few . 13 TGTGCCAGCAGTTACGGGGTTGCAGATACGCAGTATTTT CASSYGVADTQYF